This T cell receptor beta chain comes out of a study of blood T cell repertoires in COVID-19. CDR1 is SNHLY and CDR2 is FYNNEI in the germline V gene. The length of the CDR3 is 13 residues. Trimming cost V 6 bases and J 5 bases, with 13 bases left between them. This clone was recorded once. Some clones are missing from TCRdb's copy, which holds only in-frame ones; the method was immunoSEQ multiplex PCR. Among a few hundred thousand clones, roughly 90% were seen once, and the ten largest hold roughly 1.6%. This chain joins TRBV2 and TRBJ1-2; D possibly corresponds to TRBD1 (6 bases). The specimen sequenced was PBMCs or T cells enriched from blood (not recorded which). This sequence was found in a woman between 18 and 29 years old with acute COVID-19. The CDR3 here is CASRRTVEYGYTF. As DNA, the CDR3 is TGTGCCAGCAGGCGGACAGTAGAATATGGCTACACCTTC.